The clone carrying this T cell receptor beta chain was observed a handful of times. The antigen remains unidentified. The isolated RNA, all of it, was reverse transcribed, so expressed TCRB transcripts were what got sequenced. The protocol was immunoSEQ multiplex PCR, while the TCRdb copy is restricted to in-frame clones and leaves out a portion. Of 620,000 or so clones in the sample, around 15% are singletons; the top ten hold approximately 0.087%. The source of the sample is a study of beta chain features in type 1 diabetes. CD4+ cells of the naive, central memory, regulatory and stem cell-like memory types were sorted via CD45RO/CCR7/CD25/CD127/CD95/CD27. The V and J ends lost 1 base and 5 bases respectively, with 9 bases between them. Germline V gene sequence: CDR1 GTSNPN, CDR2 SVGIG (reference sequence). The CDR3 extends over 13 amino acids. Overall study findings and caveats: Resolution of whether HLA type affects TCRB rearrangement was not achieved here. Compared with healthy donors, patients appeared to share more similar naive, central memory and regulatory TCRB repertoires.

The sequencing sample was made of naive CD4+ T cells from blood. The source of this sequence is a man younger than 30 in good health. The chain joins TRBV30 to TRBJ2-1; the D gene is possibly TRBD2 (5 bases). The CDR3 DNA reads TGTGCCTGGAGTGGCGGACTTGACAATGAGCAGTTCTTC. It translates to CAWSGGLDNEQFF.